These 21 T cell receptor beta chains were all obtained from the same sample, sequenced in a study of patients and donors after allogeneic stem cell transplantation. MiXCR, run by TCRdb on the RT-PCR reads, gives a single entry per CDR3 protein. The sample shows about a million distinct CDR3 sequences, roughly 17% of them seen only once. Sequencing was performed on blood, either unsorted or a sorted T cell fraction (not recorded which). These receptors came from a human donor who was either an allogeneic HSCT recipient or a stem cell or donor lymphocyte infusion donor (not recorded which). It is not recorded whose cells these are; they may come from a transplant donor.

J is TRBJ2-3 and V is TRBV6-2 or TRBV6-3; D uncertain. V shed 5 bases and J shed 5 bases, with 14 bases lying between them. The CDR3 is 14 residues long. Germline CDR1 and CDR2: MNHEY and SVGEGT. The DNA of the CDR3 is TGTGCCAGCAGTGGACCCCCTCGCGGAGATACGCAGTATTTT. This gives the protein CASSGPPRGDTQYF.

This clonotype has more than one count but fewer than ten. The chain joins TRBV7-2 to TRBJ2-3, with D perhaps matching TRBD1 or TRBD2 (5 bases each). The length of the CDR3 is 15 residues. CDR1 and CDR2 from the germline V gene are SGHTA and FQGNSA. V was shortened by 5 bases and J by 0 bases, with 12 bases between the two germline ends. In nucleotides, the CDR3 is TGTGCCAGCAGCGAGACGGGACGGAGCACAGATACGCAGTATTTT. Protein: CASSETGRSTDTQYF.

This clonotype has just a few counts. This chain connects TRBV12-3 or TRBV12-4 to TRBJ1-2, with a possible D match to TRBD1 (5 bases). CDR3 length: 12 residues. The V gene lost 7 bases and the J gene lost 4 bases, with 10 bases spanning the gap. The CDR3 sequence is CASTYGGYGYTF. For the CDR3, the DNA is TGTGCCAGCACCTACGGGGGCTATGGCTACACCTTC.

This clonotype appeared a few times. The chain combines TRBV6-1 with TRBJ1-3; D unclear. Trimming took 5 bases from V and 0 from J, leaving 11 bases between them. CDR1 MNHNS and CDR2 SASEGT come from the germline V gene. The CDR3 runs to 15 residues. This chain's CDR3 is CASSRPPGSGNTIYF. The CDR3 nucleotides are TGTGCCAGCAGTCGCCCCCCGGGCTCTGGAAACACCATATATTTT.

This clonotype has only a few counts. This chain uses TRBV4-3 with TRBJ2-7; D remains ambiguous. This CDR3 contains 16 residues. V gave up 0 bases and J gave up 2 bases, with 14 bases separating them. From germline, CDR1 is LGHNA and CDR2 YSLEER. This CDR3 is CASSQDSDTRAYEQYF. CDR3 in DNA: TGCGCCAGCAGCCAAGATTCGGATACACGGGCCTACGAGCAGTACTTC.

CDR3 amino acids: CASSFWGWGAKDRENEQFF. As DNA, the CDR3 is TGCGCCAGCAGCTTCTGGGGTTGGGGGGCCAAGGACAGGGAAAATGAGCAGTTCTTC. The gene calls are TRBV5-1 and TRBJ2-1; 8 bases line up with TRBD1. Germline assignment: CDR1 SGHRS and CDR2 YFSETQ. V shed 2 bases and J 7 bases; nucleotides not matched to a gene: 20. This CDR3 spans 19 amino acids.

The chain uses TRBV21-1 and TRBJ2-7; TRBD1 reflects the table's D call only, with no check against the DNA. TRBV21-1 is a pseudogene locus. The CDR3 consists of 18 residues. The CDR3 nucleotides read TGTGCCAGCAGCAAATTTTTCTCCTCTAGACAGGGCAACTACGAGCAGTACTTC. Protein: CASSKFFSSRQGNYEQYF.

This clonotype was found many times. The genes are TRBV12-3 or TRBV12-4 and TRBJ2-3; 7 nucleotides agree with TRBD2. This CDR3 has 15 residues. V gave up 6 bases and J gave up 2 bases; unmatched junction bases: 8. In DNA, the CDR3 is TGTGCCAGCAGCTCCGGGACTACCCACACAGATACGCAGTATTTT. It is translated as CASSSGTTHTDTQYF.

The rearrangement links TRBV12-3 or TRBV12-4 to TRBJ1-2, with TRBD1 matching over 7 bases. With V trimmed by 6 bases and J by 4 bases, 8 bases remained unmatched. This CDR3 has 14 amino acids. The CDR3 bases are TGTGCCAGCAGCCGGACAGGTCGAGTCTATGGCTACACCTTC. Translated: CASSRTGRVYGYTF.

This clonotype occurred many times. V is TRBV20-1 and J is TRBJ1-1; no clear D. The CDR3 length is 13 residues. CDR1 is DFQATT and CDR2 is SNEGSKA in the germline V gene (reference sequence). The V end lost 3 bases, the J end lost 1 base, and 9 bases lay between the germline ends. Written as DNA, the CDR3 is TGCAGTGCTAGGAGGACCGAGAACACTGAAGCTTTCTTT. This encodes CSARRTENTEAFF.

V is TRBV10-3 and J is TRBJ1-5, with 10 nucleotides matching TRBD1. V was pared by 1 base and J by 4 bases, with 4 bases of the junction left unmatched. The CDR3 extends over 16 amino acids. CDR1 is ENHRY and CDR2 is SYGVKD in the germline V gene. This chain's CDR3 is CAISEFGTGVNQPQHF. The DNA of the CDR3 is TGTGCCATCAGTGAGTTCGGGACAGGGGTTAATCAGCCCCAGCATTTT.

In this sample, this clonotype turned up a few times. The chain uses TRBV15 and TRBJ1-1, with TRBD1 matching 7 bases. CDR3 length equals 20 residues. The trim removed 0 bases at V and 4 bases at J, leaving 20 bases unmatched. Germline-derived CDR1 and CDR2 are LNHNV and YYDKDF (reference sequence). Here the CDR3 reads CATSRDYGQVFLGSGTEAFF. CDR3 coding DNA: TGTGCCACCAGCAGAGATTACGGACAGGTCTTCCTAGGCTCGGGCACTGAAGCTTTCTTT.

This clonotype has just a few counts. The chain employs TRBV29-1 and TRBJ2-1, with D tentatively TRBD1 (7 bases). V was shortened by 7 bases and J by 8 bases, with 15 bases between the two germline ends. This CDR3 contains 12 residues. Germline CDR1 reads SQVTM; CDR2 reads ANQGSEA. CDR3 sequence: CSGRGVGDEQFF. CDR3 DNA: TGCAGCGGCAGGGGGGTTGGCGATGAGCAGTTCTTC.

V is TRBV27 and J is TRBJ2-7; TRBD1 or TRBD2 may be the D gene (5 bases each). The germline V and J ends were trimmed by 6 bases and 3 bases, with 15 bases remaining between them. The CDR3 spans 14 residues. Germline V CDR1 and CDR2: MNHEY, SMNVEV (reference sequence). CDR3 amino acids: CASSRDGMHYEQYF. The CDR3 DNA is TGTGCCAGCAGCAGGGACGGGATGCACTACGAGCAGTACTTC.

The rearrangement joins TRBV12-3 or TRBV12-4 to TRBJ2-1, with D perhaps TRBD1 or TRBD2 (5 bases each). The CDR3 has 14 amino acids. V was trimmed by 7 bases and J by 9 bases, leaving 19 bases between them. The CDR3 nucleotides read TGTGCCAGCACATCCCAAGCCTTCGGGGCTGAGCAGTTCTTC. Translating it yields CASTSQAFGAEQFF.

This clonotype was seen only a few times. This chain links TRBV5-1 with TRBJ1-1; D gene uncertain. This CDR3 is 13 amino acids long. Between the trimmed V and J ends, which lost 10 bases and 1 base, there was a span of 14 bases. Germline V lookup: CDR1 SGHRS, CDR2 YFSETQ. This CDR3 is CAPPEWGNTEAFF. CDR3 DNA: TGCGCCCCCCCTGAGTGGGGGAACACTGAAGCTTTCTTT.

This clonotype turned up a few times. This chain connects TRBV14 to TRBJ2-1; 8 bases are a match to TRBD2. Germline V CDR1 and CDR2: SGHDN, FVKESK. Unmatched junction bases numbered 2, after V lost 3 bases and J lost 13 bases. CDR3 size: 11 residues. CDR3 nucleotides: TGTGCCAGCAGCCAGGGACTAGTCCAGTTCTTC. This gives the protein CASSQGLVQFF. The whole variable domain, filled in from reference TRBV14 and TRBJ2-1, reads EAGVTQFPSHSVIEKGQTVTLRCDPISGHDNLYWYRRVMGKEIKFLLHFVKESKQDESGMPNNRFLAERTGGTYSTLKVQPAELEDSGVYFCASSQGLVQFFGPGTRLTVL.

This rearrangement joins TRBV7-8 to TRBJ2-7; D may be TRBD1 (6 bases). Germline V gives CDR1 SGHVS, CDR2 FQNEAQ. This CDR3 contains 15 residues. The ends were cut back, 4 bases at V and 0 bases at J, with 13 bases in the middle. CDR3 loop: CASSSHRDPSYEQYF. For the CDR3, the DNA is TGTGCCAGCAGCTCACACAGGGACCCCTCCTACGAGCAGTACTTC.

This clonotype was picked up a small number of times. J is TRBJ1-2 and V is TRBV27, with a weak D call TRBD1 (5 bases). V was cut by 10 bases and J by 0 bases, with 18 bases left in between. The CDR3 is made up of 15 amino acids. Germline CDR1 MNHEY, CDR2 SMNVEV (reference sequence). CDR3 region: CANTGGPWPNYGYTF. The CDR3 DNA follows: TGTGCCAACACAGGTGGACCCTGGCCTAACTATGGCTACACCTTC.

The V gene is TRBV24-1, the J gene TRBJ1-1; 9 bases are shared with TRBD1. V dropped 3 bases and J dropped 2; count of bases not matched to a gene: 9. There are 17 residues in the CDR3. Germline lookup yields CDR1 KGHDR and CDR2 SFDVKD. CDR3 region: CATSDVQGAIGNTEAFF. The DNA of the CDR3 is TGTGCCACCAGTGATGTACAGGGGGCAATTGGAAACACTGAAGCTTTCTTT.

This clonotype appeared a few times. The rearrangement uses TRBV12-3 or TRBV12-4 and TRBJ2-1; the match to TRBD2 covers 7 bases. The CDR3 loop spans 15 amino acids. The trim removed 6 bases at V and 1 base at J, leaving 6 bases unmatched. The CDR3 DNA reads as TGTGCCAGCAGCACAAGCGGGATTTCCTACAATGAGCAGTTCTTC. Its protein is CASSTSGISYNEQFF.